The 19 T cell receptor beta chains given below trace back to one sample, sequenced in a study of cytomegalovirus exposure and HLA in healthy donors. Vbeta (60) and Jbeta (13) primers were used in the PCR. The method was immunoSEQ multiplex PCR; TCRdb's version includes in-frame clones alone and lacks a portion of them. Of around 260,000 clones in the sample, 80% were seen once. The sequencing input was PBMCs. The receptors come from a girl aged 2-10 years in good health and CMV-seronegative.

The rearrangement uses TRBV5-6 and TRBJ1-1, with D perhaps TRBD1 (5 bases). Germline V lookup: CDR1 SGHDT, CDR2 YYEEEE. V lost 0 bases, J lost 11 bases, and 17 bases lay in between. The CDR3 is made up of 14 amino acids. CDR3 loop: CASSLALGDWAAFF. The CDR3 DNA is TGTGCCAGCAGCTTGGCCCTCGGGGACTGGGCGGCTTTCTTT. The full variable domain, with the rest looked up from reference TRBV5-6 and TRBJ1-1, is DAGVTQSPTHLIKTRGQQVTLRCSPKSGHDTVSWYQQALGQGPQFIFQYYEEEERQRGNFPDRFSGHQFPNYSSELNVNALLLGDSALYLCASSLALGDWAAFFGQGTRLTVV.

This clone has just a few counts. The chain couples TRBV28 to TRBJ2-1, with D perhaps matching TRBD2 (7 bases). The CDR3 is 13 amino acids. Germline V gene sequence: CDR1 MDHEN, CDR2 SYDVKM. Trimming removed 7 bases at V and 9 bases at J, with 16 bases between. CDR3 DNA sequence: TGTGCCAGCACCTTCACAGGGAGGGGTGAGCAGTTCTTC. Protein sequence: CASTFTGRGEQFF.

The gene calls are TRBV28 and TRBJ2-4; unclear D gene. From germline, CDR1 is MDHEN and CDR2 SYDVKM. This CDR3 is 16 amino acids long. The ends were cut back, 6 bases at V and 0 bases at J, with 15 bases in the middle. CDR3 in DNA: TGTGCCAGCAGCTCGCTAGTGGAACTAGCCAAAAACATTCAGTACTTC. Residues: CASSSLVELAKNIQYF.

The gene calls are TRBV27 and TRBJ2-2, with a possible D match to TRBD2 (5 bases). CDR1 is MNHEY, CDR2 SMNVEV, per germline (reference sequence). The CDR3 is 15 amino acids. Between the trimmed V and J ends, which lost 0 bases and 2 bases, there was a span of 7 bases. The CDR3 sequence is CASSLSRVNTGELFF. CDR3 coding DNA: TGTGCCAGCAGTTTATCGAGGGTTAACACCGGGGAGCTGTTTTTT.

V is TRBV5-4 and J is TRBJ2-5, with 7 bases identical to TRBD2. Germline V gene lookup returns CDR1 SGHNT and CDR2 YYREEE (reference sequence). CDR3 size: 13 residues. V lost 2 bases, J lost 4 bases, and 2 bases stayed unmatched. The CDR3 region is CASSLSGGETQYF. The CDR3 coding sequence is TGTGCCAGCAGCTTATCGGGAGGAGAGACCCAGTACTTC.

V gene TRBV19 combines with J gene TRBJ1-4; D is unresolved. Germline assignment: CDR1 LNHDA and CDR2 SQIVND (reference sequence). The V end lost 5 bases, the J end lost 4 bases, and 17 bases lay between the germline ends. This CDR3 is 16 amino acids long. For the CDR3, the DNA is TGTGCCAGTAGTCTCCGATGGTGGGCCCTTAATGAAAAACTGTTTTTT. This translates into CASSLRWWALNEKLFF.

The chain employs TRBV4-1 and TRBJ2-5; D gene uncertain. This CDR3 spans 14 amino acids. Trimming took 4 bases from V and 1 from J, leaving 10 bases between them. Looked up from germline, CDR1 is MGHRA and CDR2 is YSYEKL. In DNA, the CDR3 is TGCGCCAGCAGCCTCGAAACGGGCCAAGAGACCCAGTACTTC. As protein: CASSLETGQETQYF.

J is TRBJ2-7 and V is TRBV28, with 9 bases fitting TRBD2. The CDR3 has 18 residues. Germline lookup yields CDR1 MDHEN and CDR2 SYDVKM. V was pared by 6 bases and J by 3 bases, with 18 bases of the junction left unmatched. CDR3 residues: CASSRARPGTSNRYEQYF. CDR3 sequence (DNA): TGTGCCAGCAGCCGTGCGCGGCCCGGGACTAGCAACCGCTACGAGCAGTACTTC. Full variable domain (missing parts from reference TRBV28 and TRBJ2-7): DVKVTQSSRYLVKRTGEKVFLECVQDMDHENMFWYRQDPGLGLRLIYFSYDVKMKEKGDIPEGYSVSREKKERFSLILESASTNQTSMYLCASSRARPGTSNRYEQYFGPGTRLTVT.

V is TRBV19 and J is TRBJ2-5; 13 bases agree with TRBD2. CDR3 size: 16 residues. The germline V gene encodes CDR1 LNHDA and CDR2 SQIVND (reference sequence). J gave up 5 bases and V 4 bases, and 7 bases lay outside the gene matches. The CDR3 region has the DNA TGTGCCAGTAGTAGAAGACTAGCGGGAGGTACGGAGACCCAGTACTTC. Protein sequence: CASSRRLAGGTETQYF. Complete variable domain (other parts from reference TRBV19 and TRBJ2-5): DGGITQSPKYLFRKEGQNVTLSCEQNLNHDAMYWYRQDPGQGLRLIYYSQIVNDFQKGDIAEGYSVSREKKESFPLTVTSAQKNPTAFYLCASSRRLAGGTETQYFGPGTRLLVL.

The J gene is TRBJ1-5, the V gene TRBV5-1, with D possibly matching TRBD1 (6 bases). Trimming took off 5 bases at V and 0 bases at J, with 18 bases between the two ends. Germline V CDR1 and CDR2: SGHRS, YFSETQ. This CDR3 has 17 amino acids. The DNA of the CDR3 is TGCGCCAGCAGTCCACCCGGGACACTGTTTAGCAATCAGCCCCAGCATTTT. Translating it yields CASSPPGTLFSNQPQHF.

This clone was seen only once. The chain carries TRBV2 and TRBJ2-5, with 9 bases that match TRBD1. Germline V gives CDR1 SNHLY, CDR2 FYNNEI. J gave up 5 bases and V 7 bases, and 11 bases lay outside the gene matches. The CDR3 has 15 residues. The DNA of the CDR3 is TGTGCCAGCAACCTAATGGGACAGGGTGTGGAGACCCAGTACTTC. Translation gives CASNLMGQGVETQYF.

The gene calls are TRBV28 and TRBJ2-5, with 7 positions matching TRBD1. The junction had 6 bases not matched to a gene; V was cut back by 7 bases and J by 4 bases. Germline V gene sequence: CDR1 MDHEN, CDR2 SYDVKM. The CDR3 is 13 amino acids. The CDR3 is CASIEGAGETQYF. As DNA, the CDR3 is TGTGCCAGCATCGAGGGGGCAGGAGAGACCCAGTACTTC.

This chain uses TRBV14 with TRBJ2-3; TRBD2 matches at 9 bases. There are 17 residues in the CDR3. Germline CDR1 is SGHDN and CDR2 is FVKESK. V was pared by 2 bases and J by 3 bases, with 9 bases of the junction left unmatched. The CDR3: CASSQKLSGRGTDTQYF. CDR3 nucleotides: TGTGCCAGCAGCCAAAAACTTAGCGGGAGAGGTACAGATACGCAGTATTTT.

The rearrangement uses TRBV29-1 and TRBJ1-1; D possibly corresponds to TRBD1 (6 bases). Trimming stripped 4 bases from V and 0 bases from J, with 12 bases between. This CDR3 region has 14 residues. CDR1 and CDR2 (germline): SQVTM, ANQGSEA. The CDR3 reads CSVGSRGMNTEAFF. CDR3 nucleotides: TGCAGCGTTGGATCCAGGGGAATGAACACTGAAGCTTTCTTT.

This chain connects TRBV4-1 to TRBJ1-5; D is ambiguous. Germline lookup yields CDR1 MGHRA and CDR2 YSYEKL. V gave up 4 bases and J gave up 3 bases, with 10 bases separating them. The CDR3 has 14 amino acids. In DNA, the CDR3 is TGCGCCAGCAGCCCGGGAGTCCTCAATCAGCCCCAGCATTTT. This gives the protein CASSPGVLNQPQHF.

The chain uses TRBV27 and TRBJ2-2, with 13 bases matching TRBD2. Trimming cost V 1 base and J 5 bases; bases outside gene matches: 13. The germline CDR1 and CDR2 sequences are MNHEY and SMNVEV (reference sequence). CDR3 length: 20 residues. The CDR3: CASSLFGTGLAGRSTGELFF. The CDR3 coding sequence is TGTGCCAGCAGTTTATTTGGGACGGGACTAGCGGGAAGGTCTACCGGGGAGCTGTTTTTT.

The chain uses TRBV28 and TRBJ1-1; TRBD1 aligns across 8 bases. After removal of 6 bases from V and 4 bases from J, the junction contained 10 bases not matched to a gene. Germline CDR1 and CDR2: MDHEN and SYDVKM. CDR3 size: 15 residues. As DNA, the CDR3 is TGTGCCAGCAGATACTCCGACAGGGGAGTCACTGAAGCTTTCTTT. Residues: CASRYSDRGVTEAFF.

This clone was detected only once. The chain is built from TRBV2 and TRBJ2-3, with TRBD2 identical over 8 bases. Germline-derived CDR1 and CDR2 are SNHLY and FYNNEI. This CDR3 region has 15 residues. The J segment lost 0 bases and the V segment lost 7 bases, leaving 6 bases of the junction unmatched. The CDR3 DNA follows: TGTGCCAGCACCCGGGCTAGCGGGAGCACAGATACGCAGTATTTT. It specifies CASTRASGSTDTQYF.

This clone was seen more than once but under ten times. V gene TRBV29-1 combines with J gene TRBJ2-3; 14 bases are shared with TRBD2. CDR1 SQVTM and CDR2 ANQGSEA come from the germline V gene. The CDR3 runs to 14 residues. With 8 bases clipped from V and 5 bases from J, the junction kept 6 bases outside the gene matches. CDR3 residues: CSPNGLAGGDTQYF. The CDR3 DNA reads TGCAGCCCGAACGGACTAGCGGGAGGAGATACGCAGTATTTT.